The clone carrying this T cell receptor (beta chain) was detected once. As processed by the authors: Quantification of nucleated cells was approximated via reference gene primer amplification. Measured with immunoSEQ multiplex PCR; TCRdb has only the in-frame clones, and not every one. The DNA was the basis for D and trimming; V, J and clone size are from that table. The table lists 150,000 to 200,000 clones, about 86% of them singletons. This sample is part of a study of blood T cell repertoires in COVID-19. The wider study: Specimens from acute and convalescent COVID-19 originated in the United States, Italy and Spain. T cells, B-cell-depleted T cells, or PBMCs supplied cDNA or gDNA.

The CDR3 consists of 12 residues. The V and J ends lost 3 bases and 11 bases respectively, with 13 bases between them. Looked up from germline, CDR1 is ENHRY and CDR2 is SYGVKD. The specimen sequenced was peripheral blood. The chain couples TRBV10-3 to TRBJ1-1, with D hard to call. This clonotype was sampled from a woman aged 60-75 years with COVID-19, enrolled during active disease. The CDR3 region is CAISDREHGAFF. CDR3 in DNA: TGTGCCATCAGTGATCGGGAACACGGTGCTTTCTTT.